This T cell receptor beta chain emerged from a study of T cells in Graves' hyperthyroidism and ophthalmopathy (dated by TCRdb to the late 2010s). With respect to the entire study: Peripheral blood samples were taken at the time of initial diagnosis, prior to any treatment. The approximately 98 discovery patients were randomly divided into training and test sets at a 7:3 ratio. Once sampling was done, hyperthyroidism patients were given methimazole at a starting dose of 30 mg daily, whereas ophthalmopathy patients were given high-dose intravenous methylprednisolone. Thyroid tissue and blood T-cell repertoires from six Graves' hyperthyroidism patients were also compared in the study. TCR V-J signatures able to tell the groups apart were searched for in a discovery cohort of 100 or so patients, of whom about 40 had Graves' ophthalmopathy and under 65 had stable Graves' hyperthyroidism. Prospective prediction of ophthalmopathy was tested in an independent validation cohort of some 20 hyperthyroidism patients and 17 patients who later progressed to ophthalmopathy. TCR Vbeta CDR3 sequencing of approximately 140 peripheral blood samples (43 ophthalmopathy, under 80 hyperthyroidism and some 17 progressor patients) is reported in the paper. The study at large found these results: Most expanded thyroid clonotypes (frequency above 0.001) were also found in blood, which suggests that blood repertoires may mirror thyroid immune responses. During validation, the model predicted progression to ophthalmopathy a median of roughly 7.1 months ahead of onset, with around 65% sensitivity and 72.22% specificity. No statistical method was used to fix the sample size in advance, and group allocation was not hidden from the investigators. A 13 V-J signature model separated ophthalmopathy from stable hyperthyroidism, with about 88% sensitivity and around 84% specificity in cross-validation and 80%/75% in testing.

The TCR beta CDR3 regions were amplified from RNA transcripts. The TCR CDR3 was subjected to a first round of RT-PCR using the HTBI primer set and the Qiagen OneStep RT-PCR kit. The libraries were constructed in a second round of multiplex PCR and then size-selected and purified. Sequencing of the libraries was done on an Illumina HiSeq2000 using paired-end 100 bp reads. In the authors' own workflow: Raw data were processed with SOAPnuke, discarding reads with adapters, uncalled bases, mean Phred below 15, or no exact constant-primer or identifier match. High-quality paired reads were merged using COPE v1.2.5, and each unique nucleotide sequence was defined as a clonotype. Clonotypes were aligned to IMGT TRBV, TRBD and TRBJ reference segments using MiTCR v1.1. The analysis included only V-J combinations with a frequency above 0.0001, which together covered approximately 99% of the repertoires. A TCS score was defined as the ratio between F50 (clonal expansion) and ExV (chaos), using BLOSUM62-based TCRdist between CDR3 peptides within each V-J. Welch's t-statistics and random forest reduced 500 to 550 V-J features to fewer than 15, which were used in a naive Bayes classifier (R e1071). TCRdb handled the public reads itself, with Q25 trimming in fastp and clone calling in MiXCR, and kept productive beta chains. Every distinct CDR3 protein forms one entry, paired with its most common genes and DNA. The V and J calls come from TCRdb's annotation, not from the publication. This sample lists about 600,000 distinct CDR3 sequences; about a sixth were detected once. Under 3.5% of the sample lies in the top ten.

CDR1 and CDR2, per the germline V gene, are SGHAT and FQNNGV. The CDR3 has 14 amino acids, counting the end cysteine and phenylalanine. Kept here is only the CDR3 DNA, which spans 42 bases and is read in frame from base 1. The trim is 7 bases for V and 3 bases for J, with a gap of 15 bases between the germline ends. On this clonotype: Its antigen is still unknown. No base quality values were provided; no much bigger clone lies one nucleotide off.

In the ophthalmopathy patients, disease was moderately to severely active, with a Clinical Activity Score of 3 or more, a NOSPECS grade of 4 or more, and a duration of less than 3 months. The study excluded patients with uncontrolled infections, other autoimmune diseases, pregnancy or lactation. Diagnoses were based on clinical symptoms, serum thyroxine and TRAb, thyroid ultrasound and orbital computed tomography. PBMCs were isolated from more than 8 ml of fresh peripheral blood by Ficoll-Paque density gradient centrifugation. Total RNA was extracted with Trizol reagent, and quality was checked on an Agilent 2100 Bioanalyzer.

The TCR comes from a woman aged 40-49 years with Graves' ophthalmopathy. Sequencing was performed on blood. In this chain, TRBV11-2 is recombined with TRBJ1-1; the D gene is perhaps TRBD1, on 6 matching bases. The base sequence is TGTGCCAGCACCTCCGGAGGGGGGGACACTGAAGCTTTCTTT. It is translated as CASTSGGGDTEAFF.